This T cell receptor (beta chain) was identified during a study of blood T cell repertoires in COVID-19 (dated by TCRdb to between 2020 and 2021). Background on the whole study: Samples covering the acute and convalescent phases of COVID-19 were provided by collaborators in the United States, Italy and Spain. The material from the prospective study consisted of cDNA or gDNA derived from T cells, B-cell-depleted T cells, or PBMCs. The dataset comprised deeply sampled blood TCRbeta repertoires from subjects exposed to, actively infected with, or recovered from COVID-19. A freely available public database, intended as a resource for researchers studying the immune response to SARS-CoV-2, is where the repertoires were released. Samples were obtained from the ongoing ImmuneRACE study (first 160 participants) and from about 1,300 subjects provided by 6 global collaborators. A de-identified subject ID, COVID-19 status, age in years and sex were almost always included in the sample metadata. Where available, HLA class I and class II types were obtained from metadata supplied by the sample provider rather than from assay-based typing.

TCRbeta CDR3 regions were amplified from genomic DNA using the immunoSEQ Assay, a bias-controlled multiplex PCR. The authors' analysis ran thus. The number of nucleated cells in each sample was estimated by amplification of reference gene primers within the assay. To quantify the absolute abundance of each unique TCRbeta CDR3 rearrangement, sequence reads were collapsed and filtered. For each sample, productive Simpson clonality was calculated as the square root of Simpson's diversity index over productive rearrangements. Entries here come from immuneACCESS through TCRdb and include only in-frame sequences with V and J called. Some clones fail to appear in such tables; in the studies checked, an unresolved V gene covers under half of the shortfall, and the cause of the remainder is unknown. V, J and clone size were drawn from that table, and D and trimming were deduced from the DNA. This sample comprises about 110,000 clones, roughly 87% of them detected only once. The ten most abundant clones make up 4.5% to 5% of the sample.

Points on this clone: Its specific antigen is unknown. Base quality data are lacking; no much larger clone is found one base away.

Reading the germline V gene gives CDR1 MNHEY and CDR2 SVGAGI. Trimming at the junction amounts to 5 bases on V and 2 bases on J, and the germline ends lie 13 bases apart. From cysteine to phenylalanine, the CDR3 is 15 amino acids long. Only the CDR3 portion is preserved as DNA: 45 bases, with reading frame beginning at the first base. Paper-wide results and their limitations: The quantity of clinical and demographic metadata differed by source and by participant and was supplied without curation.

Whole blood was collected in K2EDTA tubes by collaborating institutions according to the institutions' own protocols. For TCRbeta analysis, collaborators shipped samples in one of three forms: frozen whole blood, isolated PBMCs, or DNA extracted from either of those sample types. The specimen sequenced was peripheral blood. The clonotype originates from a human donor in a cohort sampled during active COVID-19. The sequence is built from TRBV6-5 and TRBJ2-1; TRBD1 could be the D gene, as 5 bases match. In nucleotide form, the sequence is TGTGCCAGCAGTCCAGGGTTATCTCCCTACAATGAGCAGTTCTTC. Translated, this gives CASSPGLSPYNEQFF.